This T cell receptor beta chain emerged from a study of shared clonotypes between healthy human individuals (TCRdb year 2020). With respect to the entire study: Three men and a couple of women, aged 18 to 49 years, made up the cohort. For each donor, CD4 naive and CD4 memory were each run on three plates, CD8 naive on two plates, and CD8 memory on one plate. Blood TCR repertoires of roughly five healthy adults were deeply sequenced to estimate repertoire size and the extent of clonotype sharing between individuals. To increase sequencing depth and limit assay-specific biases, TCR repertoire library preparation and sequencing were carried out by different laboratories using diverse techniques. Each donor's leukapheresis produced roughly between roughly 0.85 and 9 billion PBMCs.

Here is what the overall study found, with its caveats: Because the study included only a small number of donors, the genetic and exposure-history diversity represented was limited. When several donors were compared, the shared fraction of clonotypes was about 5.4% for naive CD4, around 3.5% for naive CD8, 2% to 2.5% for memory CD4, and around 0.4% for memory CD8. Pairwise subsampling indicated that sequencing depth was expected to affect the degree of clonotype sharing among donors. Estimated clonotype richness was generally larger for naive than for memory subsets. Compared with non-shared clonotypes, the clonotypes found in all four sorted-subset donors had higher generation probabilities. Sampling was restricted to blood, and TCR repertoires in tissue are likely to differ from TCR repertoires in blood. Incomplete sequencing was indicated by rarefaction of sorted-subset datasets, despite the large sequencing depth.

Inclusive of the bounding cysteine and phenylalanine, the CDR3 is 15 residues long. This entry keeps only the CDR3 DNA: 45 bases, framed from base 1. V lost 7 bases and J lost 5 bases, and the count of bases not matched to a germline gene is 7. CDR1 and CDR2, per the germline V gene, are ENHRY and SYGVKD. Concerning this clone itself: Its binding antigen is unknown. No base quality information exists; no much larger clone differs at one position.

Using the deep immunoSEQ assay, multiplex PCR amplified TCR CDR3 regions from genomic DNA. For each cell subset, the extracted genomic DNA was distributed evenly across all wells of several immunoSEQ 96-well plates, and each plate served as one replicate. For sorted subsets, about 220 ng of genomic DNA, equivalent to 30,000 or so T cell genomes, went into each replicate PCR. Purified libraries were quantified with a Qubit 3.0 fluorometer, sized on a Bioanalyzer 2100, and re-quantified with the KAPA Library Quantification kit. A separate single-read 150-cycle Illumina NextSeq 550 flow cell was used to sequence each immunoSEQ 96-well plate. As for the original processing: Because only junctional sequences without quality scores were contained in the immunoSEQ output, filtering matching that applied to full-length reads could not be performed. Sequences were annotated with PyIR, a Python wrapper for IgBLAST v1.9, and V/J genes and CDR3 were assigned using IMGT germline references. Any read was removed if the V/J assignment was weak (E-value above 1e-6), the CDR3 was missing, or the read contained stop codons, out-of-frame junctions, or ambiguous translated residues. V3J clonotypes were defined as sequences sharing an identical inferred V gene, J gene, and CDR3 amino acid sequence. To compute the percentage overlap between repertoires, the number of shared unique clonotypes was divided by the size of the smaller repertoire. Richness of each repertoire was evaluated using RTK rarefaction, the Chao1 estimator, and Recon v2.1 estimates of unobserved clonotypes. Generation probabilities were computed with OLGA for all TCRbeta clonotypes obtained by the gDNA method from several donors. TCRdb provides this immuneACCESS table in a form limited to in-frame rearrangements. Some clones are lacking; in checked studies, under half of them reflect an unresolved V gene, and why the rest are absent is not known. D and trimming come from the DNA, and the V and J calls and clone size come from that table. The sample data list about 2.1 million clones, and roughly 91% of these were observed just once. Under 2% of the sample goes to the ten largest clones.

For the CD8 naive samples, CD45RO-negative cells were positively selected for CCR7, yielding a CD45RA+CCR7+ population from which TemRA cells were excluded. Donors were healthy HIV-negative adults with no recently reported acute infections or vaccinations. All donors were Caucasian adults living in Nashville, Tennessee, USA. After blood collection by leukapheresis, PBMCs were isolated using Ficoll-Histopaque density gradient centrifugation and then cryopreserved in the vapor phase of liquid nitrogen. Purity and quantity of every magnetically sorted T cell population were checked by analytical flow cytometry. Genomic DNA was isolated from each sorted fraction and quantified by UV absorbance on a Nanodrop 2000c.

Material: naive CD8+ T cells from PBMCs. The cell subset or site label, as the study defines it: CD45RA+CCR7+. This receptor was taken from a man between 18 and 29 years old in good health. Some clones in this sample may be carry-over from other donors' samples. This chain is built from TRBV10-3 and TRBJ2-5; 13 middle bases align to TRBD2. The CDR3 loop reads CAINSGLAGYETQYF. In nucleotides, the sequence is TGTGCCATCAACTCGGGACTAGCGGGATACGAGACCCAGTACTTC.